Listed here are 21 T cell receptor beta chains from one sample, sequenced in a study of T cell clones after liver transplantation. Generated by immunoSEQ multiplex PCR, the TCRdb table keeps only in-frame clones and is missing some. The table records 4,500 to 6,000 clones, 35% to 45% of them present only once. Sequencing of dividing CFSE-low cells from the MLR defined alloreactive TCRbeta sequences. The antigens of these receptors remain unknown. The sample was CD4+ T cells from cultured PBMCs. The source is a human patient who received a liver transplant. The graft donor may be the source of some T cells.

Of note for this clone: This CDR3 fails to terminate in the conserved phenylalanine or tryptophan, so it likely reflects a read error. The DNA is left out, because the CDR3 cannot be placed on it with certainty; the CDR3 is given as TCRdb lists it. The chain recombines TRBV21-1 with TRBJ2-7. TRBV21-1 is classified as a pseudogene. The CDR3 is 8 amino acids long, termini counted. Here the CDR3 reads CASRKPLK.

In this sample, this clone turned up a few times. This sequence joins TRBV18 and TRBJ1-4; D is undetermined. The germline gives CDR1 KGHSH, CDR2 LQKENI. V was clipped by 2 bases and J by 5 bases, with 12 bases between them. This CDR3 is built from 15 residues. CDR3 in amino acids: CASSPYTELNEKLFF. CDR3 bases: TGTGCCAGCTCACCATACACGGAACTAAATGAAAAACTGTTTTTT.

J is TRBJ2-7 and V is TRBV7-6; no firm D call. Deletions cut 2 bases from V and 4 bases from J, with 12 bases between. Germline CDR1 reads SGHVS; CDR2 reads FNYEAQ. The CDR3 is made up of 14 amino acids. The CDR3 spells CASSLRAERYEQYF. CDR3 coding DNA: TGTGCCAGCAGCTTAAGGGCAGAGAGATACGAGCAGTACTTC.

The DNA of the CDR3 is TGTGCCAGCAGTTACTCTCCTAGGGACGGGAATGAGCAGTTCTTC. Encoded protein: CASSYSPRDGNEQFF. This chain connects TRBV6-6 to TRBJ2-1; D possibly uses TRBD1 or TRBD2 (5 bases each). CDR1 and CDR2 (germline): MNHNY, SVGAGI (reference sequence). There are 15 residues in the CDR3. V was shortened by 0 bases and J by 7 bases, with 13 bases between the two germline ends.

The chain is built from TRBV5-1 and TRBJ2-1; 9 nucleotides align to TRBD1. Germline V gene lookup returns CDR1 SGHRS and CDR2 YFSETQ. Losses at the gene ends were 4 bases for V and 6 bases for J; bases not matched to a gene: 8. This CDR3 spans 15 amino acids. The CDR3 spells CASSPGTGPINEQFF. The CDR3 DNA sequence: TGCGCCAGCAGCCCGGGGACAGGGCCTATCAATGAGCAGTTCTTC.

By sample fraction, this clone is medium-sized (0.01 to 0.1%). This chain uses TRBV28 with TRBJ1-1; D call uncertain. Per germline, CDR1 MDHEN and CDR2 SYDVKM. CDR3 size: 13 residues. V gave up 5 bases and J gave up 4 bases, with 11 bases separating them. The CDR3 DNA sequence: TGTGCCAGCAGTCCTACGACTGTCACTGAAGCTTTCTTT. It translates to CASSPTTVTEAFF.

This clone is medium-sized in the sample. This chain connects TRBV15 to TRBJ1-5; a possible D gene is TRBD1 (6 bases). This CDR3 has 15 residues. Germline assignment: CDR1 LNHNV and CDR2 YYDKDF (reference sequence). Trimming took off 0 bases at V and 6 bases at J, with 12 bases between the two ends. This chain's CDR3 is CATSRDGGPGQPQHF. The CDR3 DNA follows: TGTGCCACCAGCAGAGATGGGGGCCCCGGTCAGCCCCAGCATTTT. Looking up the rest from reference TRBV15 and TRBJ1-5 gives the full variable domain: DAMVIQNPRYQVTQFGKPVTLSCSQTLNHNVMYWYQQKSSQAPKLLFHYYDKDFNNEADTPDNFQSRRPNTSFCFLDIRSPGLGDTAMYLCATSRDGGPGQPQHFGDGTRLSIL.

The V gene is TRBV5-1, the J gene TRBJ1-2; 9 bases line up with TRBD1. In germline, CDR1 is SGHRS, CDR2 YFSETQ. V lost 4 bases, J lost 5 bases, and 9 bases stayed unmatched. This CDR3 is 15 amino acids long. In nucleotides, the CDR3 is TGCGCCAGCAGCAGATTGACAGGGGGGAATTATGGCTACACCTTC. As protein: CASSRLTGGNYGYTF.

The rearrangement links TRBV5-1 to TRBJ2-3, with 10 bases fitting TRBD2. The ends lost 4 bases at V and 4 bases at J; junction bases unmatched: 9. Germline CDR1 reads SGHRS; CDR2 reads YFSETQ. The CDR3 is made up of 16 amino acids. CDR3 DNA: TGCGCCAGCAGCCCTACTCTAGCGGGAGTGGCAGATACGCAGTATTTT. It translates to CASSPTLAGVADTQYF.

The chain couples TRBV10-3 to TRBJ2-7; D perhaps matches TRBD2 (6 bases). V gave up 0 bases and J gave up 3 bases, with 12 bases separating them. CDR1 is ENHRY and CDR2 is SYGVKD in the germline V gene. There are 15 residues in the CDR3. CDR3 sequence reads: CAISESRDSVYEQYF. The CDR3 nucleotides read TGTGCCATCAGTGAGTCCCGGGACTCCGTCTACGAGCAGTACTTC.

CDR3 in DNA: TGTGCCAGCTCGACAAGTTCGGACAGGGGCAATCAGCCCCAGCATTTT. This encodes CASSTSSDRGNQPQHF. V is TRBV28 and J is TRBJ1-5; 8 positions match TRBD1. J was trimmed by 2 bases and V by 8 bases; bases with no gene match: 11. CDR1 MDHEN and CDR2 SYDVKM come from the germline V gene. The CDR3 runs to 16 residues.

The chain carries TRBV6-1 and TRBJ2-7; maybe TRBD1 (6 bases). Germline loops: CDR1 MNHNS, CDR2 SASEGT. Between the trimmed V and J ends, which lost 1 base and 3 bases, there was a span of 13 bases. This CDR3 is 15 amino acids long. CDR3 residues: CASSEGRGLLYEQYF. CDR3 in DNA: TGTGCCAGCAGTGAAGGCAGGGGCCTTCTCTACGAGCAGTACTTC.

This clone turned up a few times. The chain uses TRBV18 and TRBJ1-2; 8 positions match TRBD1. J lost 5 bases, V lost 2 bases, and 7 bases had no gene match. The CDR3 consists of 15 residues. The germline gives CDR1 KGHSH, CDR2 LQKENI. CDR3 region: CASSPNAGGEYGYTF. The CDR3 region has the DNA TGTGCCAGCTCACCAAACGCAGGGGGCGAATATGGCTACACCTTC.

The chain uses TRBV7-9 and TRBJ1-1; 7 bases are shared with TRBD1. This CDR3 spans 14 amino acids. Trimming removed 5 bases from V and 8 bases from J; junction bases left unmatched: 11. Germline V gives CDR1 SEHNR, CDR2 FQNEAQ (reference sequence). In DNA, the CDR3 is TGTGCCAGCAGCCTAGTGGGGGGACAGTTCGAAGCTTTCTTT. It codes for CASSLVGGQFEAFF.

By sample share, this clone is medium-sized. The rearrangement links TRBV5-4 to TRBJ1-4; D gene ambiguous. V was trimmed by 3 bases and J by 4 bases, leaving 10 bases between them. Germline V gene sequence: CDR1 SGHNT, CDR2 YYREEE (reference sequence). This CDR3 contains 14 residues. CDR3 in amino acids: CASSSGLSNEKLFF. DNA of the CDR3: TGTGCCAGCAGCTCCGGACTGAGTAATGAAAAACTGTTTTTT.

For the CDR3, the DNA is TGTGCCAGCAGTGACTCCCCCTTATTCCATGAGCAGTTCTTC. It encodes CASSDSPLFHEQFF. This chain uses TRBV6-1 with TRBJ2-1; D remains ambiguous. Germline V gives CDR1 MNHNS, CDR2 SASEGT. V was cut by 3 bases and J by 8 bases, with 14 bases left in between. The length of the CDR3 is 14 residues.

V usage is TRBV7-2 and J usage is TRBJ2-3, with 8 bases matching TRBD1. This CDR3 region has 14 residues. With V trimmed by 4 bases and J by 10 bases, 10 bases remained unmatched. In germline, CDR1 is SGHTA, CDR2 FQGNSA. The CDR3 DNA sequence: TGTGCCAGCAGCTCACCGAAACAGGGGGAAGCGCAGTATTTT. Its protein is CASSSPKQGEAQYF.

CDR3 nucleotides: TGTGCCAGTAGTATAGGTCGGGGTCTCAACGAGCAGTACTTC. This encodes CASSIGRGLNEQYF. The rearrangement links TRBV19 to TRBJ2-7; tentative D call: TRBD2 (5 bases). The CDR3 has 14 residues. Germline values: CDR1 LNHDA, CDR2 SQIVND (reference sequence). The V gene lost 1 base and the J gene lost 5 bases, with 12 bases spanning the gap.

The rearrangement uses TRBV14 and TRBJ2-3, with 11 bases matching TRBD2. Germline CDR1 and CDR2: SGHDN and FVKESK. Trimming removed 4 bases from V and 3 bases from J; junction bases left unmatched: 9. This CDR3 region has 17 residues. The CDR3 DNA sequence: TGTGCCAGCAGCCCCTCCCTACTAGCGGGAGCGACAGATACGCAGTATTTT. Amino acids: CASSPSLLAGATDTQYF. The whole variable domain, remainder taken from reference TRBV14 and TRBJ2-3, is EAGVTQFPSHSVIEKGQTVTLRCDPISGHDNLYWYRRVMGKEIKFLLHFVKESKQDESGMPNNRFLAERTGGTYSTLKVQPAELEDSGVYFCASSPSLLAGATDTQYFGPGTRLTVL.

This clone was seen more than once but under ten times. The rearrangement links TRBV10-3 to TRBJ2-7; 8 nucleotides agree with TRBD1. This CDR3 has 13 residues. Germline assignment: CDR1 ENHRY and CDR2 SYGVKD. Trimming cost V 4 bases and J 5 bases; bases outside gene matches: 4. The CDR3 protein is CAISGRTGNEQYF. The DNA for the CDR3 is TGTGCCATCAGTGGCAGGACAGGGAACGAGCAGTACTTC.

The chain recombines TRBV27 with TRBJ2-3, with 7 bases matching TRBD1. The CDR3 is made up of 15 amino acids. Per the germline V gene, CDR1 is MNHEY and CDR2 is SMNVEV (reference sequence). V gave up 7 bases and J gave up 2 bases; unmatched junction bases: 9. The CDR3 nucleotides are TGTGCCAGCATCCCTCCAGGGGGAAACACAGATACGCAGTATTTT. This gives the protein CASIPPGGNTDTQYF.